This TCR beta chain was found in a study of blood T cell repertoires in COVID-19. On the study more broadly: Both acute and convalescent COVID-19 samples were obtained from the United States, Italy and Spain. T cells, B-cell-depleted T cells, or PBMCs supplied cDNA or gDNA.

Original processing notes: For nucleated cells, counts were estimated from reference gene primer amplification. The data were produced by immunoSEQ multiplex PCR, yet TCRdb's version contains in-frame clones alone and is incomplete. V, J and clone size are those of that table, while D and trimming were read from the DNA. The table shows 25,000 to 40,000 clones, with over 80% occurring only once. Trimming took off 5 bases at V and 7 bases at J, with 14 bases between the two ends. The CDR3 is 14 residues long. CDR1 and CDR2 from the germline V gene are SNHLY and FYNNEI. This TCR was sampled from a human donor in a cohort sampled during active COVID-19. Sequencing was carried out using peripheral blood. The chain employs TRBV2 and TRBJ1-4; D not certain. The CDR3 here is CASSIGVLGEKLFF. CDR3 nucleotides: TGTGCCAGCAGTATCGGGGTCTTGGGTGAAAAACTGTTTTTT. The whole variable domain, remainder taken from reference TRBV2 and TRBJ1-4, is EPEVTQTPSHQVTQMGQEVILRCVPISNHLYFYWYRQILGQKVEFLVSFYNNEISEKSEIFDDQFSVERPDGSNFTLKIRSTKLEDSAMYFCASSIGVLGEKLFFGSGTQLSVL.